This TCR beta chain is from a study of response to subunit inactivated influenza vaccine. Study-wide results and limits: The authors suggested that every seasonal influenza vaccination recruits few new T cells.

TCRdb reprocessed the RT-PCR reads via MiXCR and lists one record per CDR3 protein. This sample yields roughly 620,000 distinct CDR3 sequences, of which around 11% are seen a single time; approximately 10% belongs to the top ten. Of note for this clonotype: Antigen: not known.

The V end was cut by 4 bases, the J end by 1 base, with 7 bases between. Germline CDR1 and CDR2: SGHRS and YFSETQ. The CDR3 spans 13 residues. The data were also submitted as part of a second study, on T cells expressing NK-cell markers. That source notes: UMI-tagged 5'RACE template switching yielded the TCR beta cDNA. Sequencing covered eight donors, seven HCMV-seropositive and one seronegative. Top CD8+ clonotypes included the dominant CD3+CD56+NKG2C+ clonotypes in roughly 6 donors. Topping the CD3+CD56-NKG2C+ fraction as well were these clonotypes, in a few donors.

The sample consisted of PBMCs from blood, taken on the day of vaccination. This clonotype originated in a man aged 45-65 years who received an inactivated influenza vaccine. The gene calls are TRBV5-1 and TRBJ2-3; no firm D call. Here the CDR3 DNA reads TGCGCCAGCAGCCAGGACGGCACAGATACGCAGTATTTT. Amino acids: CASSQDGTDTQYF.